One and the same sample provided the 30 T cell receptor beta chains below, sequenced in a study of T cell changes during pregnancy in multiple sclerosis. Only in-frame clones appear in the TCRdb table, and some are missing; sequencing was by immunoSEQ multiplex PCR. This sample yields 40,000 to 60,000 clones, of which approximately 95% are seen a single time; 5.5% to 6% belongs to the top ten. This specimen consisted of CD8+ T cells from peripheral blood mononuclear cells, obtained in the first trimester of pregnancy. These receptors were collected from a female donor with multiple sclerosis, enrolled in a pregnancy study.

The rearrangement uses TRBV19 and TRBJ2-2, with TRBD2 identical over 12 bases. Germline values: CDR1 LNHDA, CDR2 SQIVND (reference sequence). The V gene end was trimmed by 10 bases and the J gene end by 6 bases; junction bases not matched to a gene: 9. The CDR3 is 15 residues long. CDR3 bases: TGTGCCACTAGGCGACTAGCGGGAGACGCCGGGGAGCTGTTTTTT. Translation: CATRRLAGDAGELFF. The full variable domain, its missing parts supplied by reference TRBV19 and TRBJ2-2, is DGGITQSPKYLFRKEGQNVTLSCEQNLNHDAMYWYRQDPGQGLRLIYYSQIVNDFQKGDIAEGYSVSREKKESFPLTVTSAQKNPTAFYLCATRRLAGDAGELFFGEGSRLTVL.

This clone was recorded only once. V and J are TRBV19 and TRBJ2-7; D is perhaps TRBD1 (5 bases). Trimming cost V 2 bases and J 0 bases, with 11 bases left between them. Germline V gives CDR1 LNHDA, CDR2 SQIVND (reference sequence). The CDR3 loop spans 15 amino acids. CDR3 bases: TGTGCCAGTAGTATATCAGGGCAAAGCTCCTACGAGCAGTACTTC. This encodes CASSISGQSSYEQYF.

Here the CDR3 DNA reads TGTGCCACCAGCAGAGATGGTGGGAGTACCTACAATGAGCAGTTCTTC. This sequence encodes CATSRDGGSTYNEQFF. The chain links TRBV15 to TRBJ2-1; D may be TRBD2 (5 bases). Germline V gene data show CDR1 as LNHNV and CDR2 as YYDKDF (reference sequence). The CDR3 sequence is 16 residues long. V was pared by 0 bases and J by 2 bases, with 11 bases between.

The chain joins TRBV28 to TRBJ2-1; maybe TRBD2 (5 bases). The germline gives CDR1 MDHEN, CDR2 SYDVKM. This CDR3 is 15 amino acids long. V was cut by 8 bases and J by 1 base, with 15 bases left in between. DNA of the CDR3: TGTGCCAGCGTAAACCCTAGCAGATCCTACAATGAGCAGTTCTTC. It codes for CASVNPSRSYNEQFF.

This clone was recorded only once. V and J are TRBV12-2 and TRBJ2-1; the tabulated D call, TRBD2, remains unverified against the DNA. TRBV12-2 is a documented pseudogene. The CDR3 is 17 amino acids. The CDR3 bases are TGTGCAAGTCGCTTAGTACCCGGGACTAGCGGGAGGTATGAGCAGTTCTTC. It encodes CASRLVPGTSGRYEQFF.

The chain couples TRBV16 to TRBJ2-7; 9 bases align to TRBD1. Germline V gives CDR1 KGHSY, CDR2 FQNENV. V shed 2 bases, J shed 0 bases, and the junction held 5 bases outside the gene matches. The CDR3 is 16 amino acids. CDR3 loop: CASSQGQGSSSYEQYF. The CDR3 bases are TGTGCCAGCAGCCAAGGACAGGGGTCGAGCTCCTACGAGCAGTACTTC.

The chain recombines TRBV11-2 with TRBJ2-5; D perhaps matches TRBD2 (6 bases). Trimming took off 3 bases at V and 5 bases at J, with 7 bases between the two ends. The CDR3 loop spans 12 amino acids. Germline-derived CDR1 and CDR2 are SGHAT and FQNNGV. CDR3 nucleotide sequence: TGTGCCAGCAGCTTTGGGGGGGAGACCCAGTACTTC. This codes for CASSFGGETQYF.

This rearrangement joins TRBV5-1 to TRBJ2-5, with a weak D call TRBD1 (5 bases). The V end lost 2 bases, the J end lost 4 bases, and 15 bases lay between the germline ends. Per germline, CDR1 SGHRS and CDR2 YFSETQ. This CDR3 is 15 amino acids long. The CDR3: CASSFSPGSSETQYF. CDR3 DNA sequence: TGCGCCAGCAGCTTCAGCCCAGGGTCATCAGAGACCCAGTACTTC.

This rearrangement joins TRBV4-3 to TRBJ2-7; 9 bases are shared with TRBD2. CDR3 length: 16 residues. Germline CDR1 reads LGHNA; CDR2 reads YSLEER. V gave up 3 bases and J gave up 0 bases; unmatched junction bases: 6. The CDR3 loop is CASSHQTSGSSYEQYF. The CDR3 region has the DNA TGCGCCAGCAGCCACCAGACTAGCGGTAGCTCCTACGAGCAGTACTTC.

The chain couples TRBV7-9 to TRBJ1-1, with a tentative D call TRBD1 (5 bases). The V gene lost 5 bases and the J gene lost 6 bases, with 10 bases spanning the gap. Germline CDR1 and CDR2: SEHNR and FQNEAQ (reference sequence). This CDR3 region has 12 residues. CDR3 region: CASSRGSPEAFF. The DNA for the CDR3 is TGTGCCAGCAGCAGGGGAAGCCCTGAAGCTTTCTTT. Using reference TRBV7-9 and TRBJ1-1 for the parts outside the CDR3, the full variable domain is DTGVSQNPRHKITKRGQNVTFRCDPISEHNRLYWYRQTLGQGPEFLTYFQNEAQLEKSRLLSDRFSAERPKGSFSTLEIQRTEQGDSAMYLCASSRGSPEAFFGQGTRLTVV.

The chain has TRBV13 and TRBJ2-1; the match to TRBD2 covers 7 bases. This CDR3 region has 15 residues. Germline values: CDR1 PRHDT, CDR2 FYEKMQ (reference sequence). V shed 1 base, J shed 3 bases, and the junction held 3 bases outside the gene matches. The CDR3 reads CASSLDLAVYNEQFF. Written as DNA, the CDR3 is TGTGCCAGCAGCTTAGATCTAGCGGTCTACAATGAGCAGTTCTTC.

The V call is TRBV19, the J call TRBJ2-3, with 12 bases lining up with TRBD2. This CDR3 spans 15 amino acids. After removal of 9 bases from V and 5 bases from J, the junction contained 9 bases not matched to a gene. The germline V gene encodes CDR1 LNHDA and CDR2 SQIVND (reference sequence). The CDR3 here is CASRLAGGRGDTQYF. The CDR3 region has the DNA TGTGCCAGCCGTCTAGCGGGAGGGCGTGGAGATACGCAGTATTTT.

The chain has TRBV15 and TRBJ2-3; 7 nucleotides agree with TRBD1. Germline V gene data show CDR1 as LNHNV and CDR2 as YYDKDF (reference sequence). The CDR3 covers 15 residues. Trimming cost V 0 bases and J 3 bases; bases outside gene matches: 3. DNA for the CDR3: TGTGCCACCAGCAGAGACCCAGGGGGAACAGATACGCAGTATTTT. The encoded protein is CATSRDPGGTDTQYF.

The chain recombines TRBV5-5 with TRBJ1-2, with TRBD1 identical over 12 bases. The CDR3 totals 12 residues. The trim removed 4 bases at V and 8 bases at J, leaving 0 bases unmatched. The V gene's germline CDR1 is SGHKS and CDR2 YYEKEE (reference sequence). The CDR3: CASSGTGGGYTF. In DNA form, the CDR3 reads TGTGCCAGCAGCGGGACAGGGGGCGGCTACACCTTC.

The V call is TRBV27, the J call TRBJ2-1, with 7 bases identical to TRBD2. The CDR3 sequence is 15 residues long. Germline CDR1 reads MNHEY; CDR2 reads SMNVEV (reference sequence). The V and J ends lost 2 bases and 5 bases, in that order; junction bases with no gene match: 6. The CDR3 DNA sequence: TGTGCCAGCAGTTTAGCGGGAGTGACCCACAATGAGCAGTTCTTC. Its protein product is CASSLAGVTHNEQFF.

The chain joins TRBV9 to TRBJ2-7; maybe TRBD1 (6 bases). Trimming cost V 6 bases and J 5 bases, with 15 bases left between them. The V gene's germline CDR1 is SGDLS and CDR2 YYNGEE. The CDR3 is 13 residues long. The CDR3 bases are TGTGCCAGCAACCCAGTCCCAGGGGACGAGCAGTACTTC. As protein: CASNPVPGDEQYF.

The V gene is TRBV29-1, the J gene TRBJ2-3; 12 bases are shared with TRBD1. In germline, CDR1 is SQVTM, CDR2 ANQGSEA. V dropped 4 bases and J dropped 7; count of bases not matched to a gene: 12. There are 16 residues in the CDR3. The DNA of the CDR3 is TGCAGCGTTGGACACTTCCGGGACAGGGGGCGAAATACGCAGTATTTT. This translates into CSVGHFRDRGRNTQYF.

The chain employs TRBV7-8 and TRBJ2-1; 10 bases match TRBD2. V lost 5 bases, J lost 3 bases, and 19 bases stayed unmatched. Germline values: CDR1 SGHVS, CDR2 FQNEAQ. The CDR3 has 20 residues. The CDR3 DNA reads TGTGCCAGCAGCCCCAGCCCTCCGGGACTAGCGCCGAAAGTCTACAATGAGCAGTTCTTC. Encoded protein: CASSPSPPGLAPKVYNEQFF.

J is TRBJ1-2 and V is TRBV5-1, with D perhaps TRBD1 (6 bases). This CDR3 comprises 15 residues. V was pared by 4 bases and J by 0 bases, with 13 bases between. The germline CDR1 and CDR2 sequences are SGHRS and YFSETQ. The CDR3, as DNA: TGCGCCAGCAGCCATAAACAGGGAGCTAACTATGGCTACACCTTC. Translated: CASSHKQGANYGYTF. The full variable domain, completed using reference TRBV5-1 and TRBJ1-2, is KAGVTQTPRYLIKTRGQQVTLSCSPISGHRSVSWYQQTPGQGLQFLFEYFSETQRNKGNFPGRFSGRQFSNSRSEMNVSTLELGDSALYLCASSHKQGANYGYTFGSGTRLTVV.

The V call is TRBV27, the J call TRBJ2-7; maybe TRBD2 (5 bases). The CDR3 loop spans 14 amino acids. Germline V gene data show CDR1 as MNHEY and CDR2 as SMNVEV (reference sequence). The V and J ends lost 2 bases and 2 bases respectively, with 10 bases between them. The DNA of the CDR3 is TGTGCCAGCAGTTTAGGGAGTCCCCCCTACGAGCAGTACTTC. It yields the protein CASSLGSPPYEQYF.

The J gene is TRBJ2-5, the V gene TRBV6-5, with TRBD2 matching over 14 bases. The ends lost 4 bases at V and 4 bases at J; junction bases unmatched: 5. The CDR3 is 16 amino acids. Germline lookup yields CDR1 MNHEY and CDR2 SVGAGI. The CDR3 spells CASSSGTSGSRETQYF. CDR3 bases: TGTGCCAGCAGTTCAGGGACTAGCGGGAGTCGAGAGACCCAGTACTTC.

J is TRBJ2-7 and V is TRBV19; 9 bases map to TRBD2. With 6 bases clipped from V and 2 bases from J, the junction kept 8 bases outside the gene matches. The CDR3 is 15 residues long. Germline CDR1 LNHDA, CDR2 SQIVND (reference sequence). Here the CDR3 DNA reads TGTGCCAGTAGCGCCGGACTAGCGCCTACCTACGAGCAGTACTTC. It translates to CASSAGLAPTYEQYF.

This clone appeared a single time. This chain links TRBV7-9 with TRBJ1-1; 7 positions agree with TRBD1. There are 16 residues in the CDR3. CDR1 and CDR2 from the germline V gene are SEHNR and FQNEAQ (reference sequence). Losses at the gene ends were 1 base for V and 0 bases for J; bases not matched to a gene: 5. CDR3 in amino acids: CASSLGGQFMNTEAFF. The CDR3 coding sequence is TGTGCCAGCAGCTTAGGGGGACAGTTCATGAACACTGAAGCTTTCTTT.

J is TRBJ2-7 and V is TRBV7-8; 8 bases agree with TRBD2. The germline CDR1 and CDR2 sequences are SGHVS and FQNEAQ. Trimming cost V 1 base and J 3 bases; bases outside gene matches: 5. CDR3 length: 15 residues. This CDR3 reads CASSLVSLADYEQYF. CDR3 nucleotides: TGTGCCAGCAGCTTAGTTTCACTAGCGGACTACGAGCAGTACTTC.

The chain carries TRBV4-1 and TRBJ1-2; the match to TRBD1 covers 7 bases. The CDR3 contains 14 residues. The V gene's germline CDR1 is MGHRA and CDR2 YSYEKL. V dropped 2 bases and J dropped 6; count of bases not matched to a gene: 6. CDR3 in amino acids: CASSQSPGTDGYTF. DNA for the CDR3: TGCGCCAGCAGCCAATCCCCTGGGACAGATGGCTACACCTTC.

CDR3 residues: CASSDGTSGIDEQFF. The CDR3 nucleotides read TGTGCCAGCAGCGACGGGACTAGCGGGATCGATGAGCAGTTCTTC. This chain connects TRBV9 to TRBJ2-1, with 13 positions matching TRBD2. There are 15 residues in the CDR3. Per germline, CDR1 SGDLS and CDR2 YYNGEE. Trimming at V came to 3 bases and at J to 8 bases, leaving 5 bases not matched to a gene.

The rearrangement links TRBV7-8 to TRBJ2-7; 7 positions agree with TRBD1. The V segment lost 6 bases and the J segment 5 bases; nucleotides outside the gene matches: 13. The V gene's germline CDR1 is SGHVS and CDR2 FQNEAQ. The CDR3 spans 15 residues. The CDR3 loop is CASRQRGRPLDEQYF. In DNA, the CDR3 is TGTGCCAGCAGGCAGAGGGGGCGCCCACTAGACGAGCAGTACTTC.

The V gene is TRBV4-3, the J gene TRBJ1-1; possible D gene TRBD1, 5 bases. The CDR3 has 15 amino acids. Per the germline V gene, CDR1 is LGHNA and CDR2 is YSLEER. V gave up 2 bases and J gave up 4 bases, with 14 bases separating them. CDR3 protein: CASSQKMTGGTEAFF. The CDR3 DNA sequence: TGCGCCAGCAGCCAAAAAATGACGGGGGGCACTGAAGCTTTCTTT.

The chain combines TRBV7-9 with TRBJ2-7, with 11 bases identical to TRBD2. This CDR3 contains 14 residues. V lost 4 bases, J lost 3 bases, and 2 bases stayed unmatched. In germline, CDR1 is SEHNR, CDR2 FQNEAQ (reference sequence). CDR3 region: CASSSGTSGYEQYF. In DNA form, the CDR3 reads TGTGCCAGCAGCTCCGGGACTAGCGGCTACGAGCAGTACTTC.

The rearrangement joins TRBV10-3 to TRBJ2-7, with 10 bases lining up with TRBD1. This CDR3 spans 16 amino acids. The trim removed 3 bases at V and 5 bases at J, leaving 10 bases unmatched. Germline CDR1 is ENHRY and CDR2 is SYGVKD. CDR3 DNA: TGTGCCATCAGTGATTTTTTGAGACAGGGGGCGAACGAGCAGTACTTC. Translated: CAISDFLRQGANEQYF.